The present T cell receptor (beta chain) was sequenced within a study of PD-1 blockade in classical Hodgkin lymphoma. A few counts support this clone. Time point of the sample: cycle 4 day 1 (C4D1), after less than 7 weeks of nivolumab. Each patient's relapse followed autologous stem cell transplantation, and brentuximab vedotin exposure varied. TCRdb keeps only in-frame clones here, not all; method: immunoSEQ multiplex PCR. The sample yields fewer than 9,000 clones, around 88% seen once. There are 13 residues in the CDR3. V was pared by 4 bases and J by 7 bases, with 11 bases between. Germline CDR1 is MNHNS and CDR2 is SASEGT.

This clonotype originated in a human donor with classical Hodgkin lymphoma. This chain connects TRBV6-1 to TRBJ2-1; the D gene is possibly TRBD2 (5 bases). The sequencing used peripheral blood mononuclear cells (PBMCs), collected before the fourth cycle of nivolumab. DNA of the CDR3: TGTGCCAGCAGTGCCCGTCTAGCAAATGAGCAGTTCTTC. It is translated as CASSARLANEQFF.